The clone carrying this TCR beta chain was seen a handful of times. As yet, its antigen is unknown. This sample is part of a study of identical twins. Study results and caveats: When twins shared out-of-frame alpha sequences, those sequences had excess low generation probability. Analyses based on zero insertions could be partly confounded by invariant MAIT and iNKT cells.

Via MiXCR, TCRdb re-called the 5' RACE reads, giving one row per CDR3 protein. Of some 240,000 distinct CDR3 sequences in the sample, roughly 8% were seen once. Trimming at V came to 3 bases and at J to 3 bases, leaving 8 bases not matched to a gene. This CDR3 has 17 residues. CDR1 and CDR2 from the germline V gene are MNHNS and SASEGT. This same sample was also taken into another study, of yellow fever vaccine responses in identical twins.

The V and J genes are TRBV6-1 and TRBJ2-2; TRBD1 aligns across 9 bases. The material sequenced was CD8+ T cells sorted from blood. This TCR was recovered from a woman younger than 35 in good health. The CDR3, as DNA: TGTGCCAGCAGTGATCCACGGGACAGGGTCGACACCGGGGAGCTGTTTTTT. The encoded protein is CASSDPRDRVDTGELFF.